Included here is one T cell receptor (beta chain) sequence, with context. The data stem from a study of blood T cell repertoires in COVID-19. Study summary: The study drew acute and convalescent COVID-19 samples from the United States, Italy and Spain. T cells, B-cell-depleted T cells, or PBMCs provided the cDNA or gDNA that served as material.

The CDR3 totals 14 residues. The V gene's germline CDR1 is DFQATT and CDR2 SNEGSKA (reference sequence). V lost 3 bases, J lost 5 bases, and 5 bases stayed unmatched. Per the original methods: Reference gene primers were amplified, and this amplification served to estimate nucleated cell counts. Assay: immunoSEQ multiplex PCR; the TCRdb copy retains only in-frame clones and omits some. The V and J calls and clone size are taken from that table; D and trimming were inferred from the DNA. This sample carries roughly 300,000 clones, approximately 88% of them seen once, and the ten largest clones take 6.4%.

The rearrangement uses TRBV20-1 and TRBJ2-2, with 8 positions matching TRBD2. The sequence came from a man in his late teens or twenties who had recovered from COVID-19. The specimen sequenced was peripheral blood. The DNA for the CDR3 is TGCAGTGCTAGTATGCCTAGCGGGACCGGGGAGCTGTTTTTT. Residues: CSASMPSGTGELFF.